These 17 T cell receptor beta chains share one sample of origin, sequenced in a study of T cell repertoires in cytomegalovirus infection. TCRdb itself ran the reads through MiXCR, one entry per CDR3 protein. The sample carries some 700,000 distinct CDR3 sequences, 35% to 45% recorded once. The source material was PBMCs. Source of these receptors: a human donor in good health (CMV status not recorded). Some clones in this sample may be carry-over from other donors' samples.

The chain carries TRBV27 and TRBJ2-1; no clear D. V was shortened by 5 bases and J by 0 bases, with 14 bases between the two germline ends. From germline, CDR1 is MNHEY and CDR2 SMNVEV (reference sequence). This CDR3 has 16 residues. CDR3 nucleotides: TGTGCCAGCAGTAGCCAGATAGGAAGCTCCTACAATGAGCAGTTCTTC. Translated: CASSSQIGSSYNEQFF.

The chain carries TRBV24-1 and TRBJ2-2; D may be TRBD2 (7 bases). V lost 4 bases to trimming and J lost 7 bases, with 27 bases between them. CDR1 is KGHDR and CDR2 is SFDVKD in the germline V gene. This CDR3 region has 19 residues. CDR3 in amino acids: CATSDSSGRGTHHLGELFF. The CDR3 nucleotides are TGTGCCACCAGTGACTCTTCTGGGAGGGGGACTCATCACCTCGGGGAGCTGTTTTTT.

This sequence joins TRBV7-6 and TRBJ2-3; TRBD2 matches at 15 bases. With V trimmed by 5 bases and J by 5 bases, 5 bases remained unmatched. This CDR3 is built from 16 residues. Looked up from germline, CDR1 is SGHVS and CDR2 is FNYEAQ. The CDR3 DNA reads TGTGCCAGCAGCCCTGGGACTAGCGGGGGGATAGATACGCAGTATTTT. Its protein is CASSPGTSGGIDTQYF.

In regard to this clonotype: One base away lies a much larger clone, so this may be a sequencing read error. The chain couples TRBV27 to TRBJ1-5; possibly TRBD1 for D (5 bases). The CDR3 consists of 14 residues. Per the germline V gene, CDR1 is MNHEY and CDR2 is SMNVEV (reference sequence). This chain's CDR3 is CASSGDGSNHPQHF. CDR3 sequence (DNA): TGTGCCAGCAGTGGGGACGGGAGCAATCATCCCCAGCATTTT.

Points on this clonotype: This may arise from a read error, as a much more abundant clone is one base away. No conserved phenylalanine or tryptophan ends this CDR3, so it is likely a read error. The genes are TRBV7-2 and TRBJ1-1; D uncertain. The CDR3 contains 13 residues. The germline V gene has CDR1 SGHTA and CDR2 FQGNSA. V shed 1 base and J shed 4 bases, with 7 bases lying between them. The chain's CDR3 is CASSLGRATEAFL. CDR3 sequence (DNA): TGTGCCAGCAGCTTAGGGCGGGCCACTGAAGCTTTCCTT.

V gene TRBV24-1 combines with J gene TRBJ2-3; tentative D call: TRBD1 (5 bases). The V end lost 12 bases, the J end lost 3 bases, and 9 bases lay between the germline ends. The germline V gene encodes CDR1 KGHDR and CDR2 SFDVKD. There are 11 residues in the CDR3. The CDR3 reads CAVTDTDTQYF. CDR3 DNA sequence: TGTGCCGTGACAGATACAGATACGCAGTATTTT.

This clonotype occurred a few times. CDR3 in amino acids: CASSFSRQGSPYNEQFF. The CDR3 DNA reads as TGTGCCAGCAGTTTCTCGCGACAGGGGAGTCCCTACAATGAGCAGTTCTTC. The V and J genes are TRBV27 and TRBJ2-1, with 8 bases aligning to TRBD1. The CDR3 covers 17 residues. The V gene end was trimmed by 3 bases and the J gene end by 2 bases; junction bases not matched to a gene: 9. CDR1 is MNHEY, CDR2 SMNVEV, per germline (reference sequence).

The V call is TRBV15, the J call TRBJ2-5; weak D call: TRBD1 (5 bases). Trimming took off 5 bases at V and 2 bases at J, with 9 bases between the two ends. The CDR3 spans 13 residues. The germline V gene has CDR1 LNHNV and CDR2 YYDKDF (reference sequence). CDR3 protein: CATSGRVQETQYF. CDR3 in DNA: TGTGCCACCAGCGGCAGGGTACAAGAGACCCAGTACTTC.

The chain joins TRBV28 to TRBJ2-2; 7 positions match TRBD2. Germline V gene sequence: CDR1 MDHEN, CDR2 SYDVKM. The trim removed 6 bases at V and 6 bases at J, leaving 7 bases unmatched. This CDR3 has 14 amino acids. DNA for the CDR3: TGTGCCAGCAGGGCGGGAGAAAGGGCCGGGGAGCTGTTTTTT. This gives the protein CASRAGERAGELFF. The whole variable domain, remainder taken from reference TRBV28 and TRBJ2-2, is DVKVTQSSRYLVKRTGEKVFLECVQDMDHENMFWYRQDPGLGLRLIYFSYDVKMKEKGDIPEGYSVSREKKERFSLILESASTNQTSMYLCASRAGERAGELFFGEGSRLTVL.

A few counts support this clonotype. This chain uses TRBV28 with TRBJ1-5; D ambiguous. The CDR3 totals 13 residues. Trimming pared 7 bases from V and 2 bases from J, leaving 9 bases between. In germline, CDR1 is MDHEN, CDR2 SYDVKM. The CDR3: CASKLAGNQPQHF. DNA for the CDR3: TGTGCCAGCAAATTAGCGGGCAATCAGCCCCAGCATTTT.

V is TRBV4-1 and J is TRBJ1-3; D gene unclear. Germline V CDR1 and CDR2: MGHRA, YSYEKL. The germline V and J ends were trimmed by 0 bases and 2 bases, with 5 bases remaining between them. The CDR3 spans 14 residues. The CDR3 protein is CASSQEPAGNTIYF. The CDR3 DNA sequence: TGCGCCAGCAGCCAAGAACCCGCTGGAAACACCATATATTTT.

This chain joins TRBV19 and TRBJ2-1; D may correspond to TRBD1 or TRBD2 (5 bases each). The V end lost 6 bases, the J end lost 5 bases, and 11 bases lay between the germline ends. This CDR3 spans 13 amino acids. Germline lookup yields CDR1 LNHDA and CDR2 SQIVND (reference sequence). CDR3 sequence reads: CASRPGTDNEQFF. DNA for the CDR3: TGTGCCAGTAGGCCGGGGACCGACAATGAGCAGTTCTTC.

At least ten counts were recorded for this clonotype. The V and J genes are TRBV7-2 and TRBJ2-7; the D gene is possibly TRBD2 (6 bases). V lost 6 bases and J 5 bases, leaving 20 bases between the germline ends. Per germline, CDR1 SGHTA and CDR2 FQGNSA. The CDR3 spans 15 residues. The CDR3 reads CASSLRYGSRNEQYF. The CDR3 bases are TGTGCCAGCAGTTTAAGGTACGGGAGTCGGAACGAGCAGTACTTC.

The chain couples TRBV12-3 or TRBV12-4 to TRBJ2-5; either TRBD1 or TRBD2 may supply D (6 bases each). The CDR3 runs 13 residues. Trimming pared 4 bases from V and 7 bases from J, leaving 13 bases between. The CDR3 DNA reads as TGTGCCAGCAGTTCAGGGGACTTGGGGACCCAGTACTTC. This gives the protein CASSSGDLGTQYF.

In its sample, this clonotype was seen once. This chain uses TRBV28 with TRBJ2-3, with D possibly TRBD2 on 5 matching bases. The CDR3 covers 11 residues. Trimming took 8 bases from V and 11 from J, leaving 14 bases between them. Germline CDR1 reads MDHEN; CDR2 reads SYDVKM. This CDR3 reads CASGLGVKQYF. CDR3 bases: TGTGCCAGCGGACTCGGGGTTAAGCAGTATTTT.

The rearrangement links TRBV7-9 to TRBJ1-1; D is possibly TRBD1 (5 bases). The CDR3 sequence is 16 residues long. The ends were cut back, 0 bases at V and 5 bases at J, with 16 bases in the middle. Per the germline V gene, CDR1 is SEHNR and CDR2 is FQNEAQ (reference sequence). The CDR3 nucleotides are TGTGCCAGCAGCTTAGCGGGGTTGGGGGGAGGAACTGAAGCTTTCTTT. It codes for CASSLAGLGGGTEAFF. Variable domain in full (rest from reference TRBV7-9 and TRBJ1-1): DTGVSQNPRHKITKRGQNVTFRCDPISEHNRLYWYRQTLGQGPEFLTYFQNEAQLEKSRLLSDRFSAERPKGSFSTLEIQRTEQGDSAMYLCASSLAGLGGGTEAFFGQGTRLTVV.

Note on this clonotype: The conserved phenylalanine or tryptophan is not found at the CDR3 terminus, so this likely reflects a read error. V and J are TRBV4-2 and TRBJ2-7; 7 nucleotides align to TRBD2. Unmatched junction bases numbered 7, after V lost 0 bases and J lost 2 bases. The CDR3 runs 16 residues. Germline CDR1 reads LGHNA; CDR2 reads YNFKEQ. In DNA form, the CDR3 reads TGTGCCAGCAGCCAAGAGTCCAGCGGGGTAACCTACGAGCAGTACTTA. Protein product: CASSQESSGVTYEQYL.